The 19 T cell receptor beta chains presented below share a single source sample, sequenced in a study of OX40 agonist ivuxolimab in advanced cancers. The library came from the immunoSEQ multiplex PCR assay. Held by TCRdb, this immuneACCESS table contains in-frame sequences only and omits some clones. Under half of the omission traces to an unresolved V gene where checked; the cause of the rest is unknown. The sample contains approximately 37,000 clones, under 85% of them found a single time. The top ten clonotypes cover approximately 20% of the sample. The sample in question was CD4+ or CD8+ T cells sorted from blood, obtained in a trial of the OX40 agonist ivuxolimab. The receptors here all came from an adult with an advanced solid tumor such as melanoma, head and neck, liver or kidney cancer.

About this clone itself: One end of the junction does not line up with germline, which may come from a read error. The V gene is TRBV10-3, the J gene TRBJ1-1; TRBD1 is a possible D gene (6 bases). The CDR3 loop spans 15 amino acids. Germline CDR1 ENHRY, CDR2 SYGVKD. DNA for the CDR3: TGTGCCAGCAGTTACTCGACACAGGGATACACTGAAGCTTTCTTT. This sequence encodes CASSYSTQGYTEAFF.

This clone was picked up a small number of times. V gene TRBV14 combines with J gene TRBJ2-4; D remains ambiguous. Germline V CDR1 and CDR2: SGHDN, FVKESK. The CDR3 sequence is 13 residues long. The V and J ends lost 5 bases and 12 bases respectively, with 17 bases between them. The CDR3 protein is CASSFRLQAPQYF. The CDR3 nucleotides are TGTGCCAGCAGCTTCCGTTTGCAGGCGCCTCAGTACTTC.

The gene calls are TRBV5-1 and TRBJ2-5; no clear D. The J call may not be correct, given that the DNA end is closer to TRBJ2-7. CDR1 is SGHRS and CDR2 is YFSETQ in the germline V gene. There are 14 residues in the CDR3. The CDR3 region has the DNA TGCGCCAGCAGCTTGTCCACTTTTCCCTACGAGCAGTACTTC. Residues: CASSLSTFPYEQYF.

The V call is TRBV14, the J call TRBJ2-7; TRBD1 might be the D (6 bases). The V and J ends lost 2 bases and 2 bases respectively, with 13 bases between them. This CDR3 has 15 residues. Germline CDR1 SGHDN, CDR2 FVKESK. The CDR3 coding sequence is TGTGCCAGCAGCCAACAAGTTACAGGGCCCTACGAGCAGTACGTC. This translates into CASSQQVTGPYEQYV.

The chain carries TRBV2 and TRBJ1-5, with 8 bases fitting TRBD1. J gave up 7 bases and V 10 bases, and 9 bases lay outside the gene matches. This CDR3 contains 13 residues. CDR1 is SNHLY and CDR2 is FYNNEI in the germline V gene. The DNA of the CDR3 is TGTGCCACCAAAGCGACAGGGGAGCAGCCCCAGCATTTT. Protein: CATKATGEQPQHF.

This clone is a singleton in its sample. The chain joins TRBV6-1 to TRBJ1-5, with 7 bases matching TRBD1. The V segment lost 9 bases and the J segment 5 bases; nucleotides outside the gene matches: 7. CDR1 and CDR2 (germline): MNHNS, SASEGT. There are 13 residues in the CDR3. CDR3 residues: CASTGEGDQPQHF. The CDR3 DNA is TGTGCCAGTACAGGGGAAGGTGATCAGCCCCAGCATTTT.

The V gene is TRBV5-4, the J gene TRBJ2-3; 8 bases line up with TRBD1. This CDR3 has 14 amino acids. Trimming at V came to 4 bases and at J to 4 bases, leaving 5 bases not matched to a gene. Germline V CDR1 and CDR2: SGHNT, YYREEE (reference sequence). CDR3 in amino acids: CASSPQGASDTQYF. Written as DNA, the CDR3 is TGTGCCAGCAGCCCGCAGGGGGCCTCAGATACGCAGTATTTT.

The chain links TRBV10-3 to TRBJ2-1; 10 nucleotides align to TRBD2. Per germline, CDR1 ENHRY and CDR2 SYGVKD. V lost 7 bases to trimming and J lost 5 bases; unmatched junction nucleotides: 5. The CDR3 is 14 amino acids. The CDR3 here is CAINKRGGDNEQFF. CDR3 nucleotides: TGTGCCATCAACAAGCGGGGGGGCGACAATGAGCAGTTCTTC.

This rearrangement joins TRBV5-6 to TRBJ2-2; D perhaps matches TRBD2 (5 bases). V was pared by 0 bases and J by 0 bases, with 9 bases between. The CDR3 extends over 16 amino acids. The germline gives CDR1 SGHDT, CDR2 YYEEEE. The CDR3 loop reads CASSLVSAPNTGELFF. For the CDR3, the DNA is TGTGCCAGCAGCTTGGTTAGCGCCCCGAACACCGGGGAGCTGTTTTTT.

The sample holds a few counts of this clone. This CDR3 is CAWQGLAGQQYF. As DNA, the CDR3 is TGTGCCTGGCAAGGACTAGCGGGGCAGCAGTACTTC. This rearrangement joins TRBV30 to TRBJ2-7, with 12 bases that match TRBD2. The CDR3 has 12 residues. The germline gives CDR1 GTSNPN, CDR2 SVGIG (reference sequence). With 5 bases clipped from V and 8 bases from J, the junction kept 4 bases outside the gene matches.

Only a few counts were recorded for this clone. J is TRBJ2-6 and V is TRBV5-1; D call uncertain. This CDR3 region has 15 residues. CDR1 is SGHRS and CDR2 is YFSETQ in the germline V gene. The V gene lost 4 bases and the J gene lost 3 bases, with 11 bases spanning the gap. As DNA, the CDR3 is TGCGCCAGCAGCGAGAGCTCCCGTGGGGCCAACGTCCTGACTTTC. Translating it yields CASSESSRGANVLTF. The whole variable domain, filled in from reference TRBV5-1 and TRBJ2-6, reads KAGVTQTPRYLIKTRGQQVTLSCSPISGHRSVSWYQQTPGQGLQFLFEYFSETQRNKGNFPGRFSGRQFSNSRSEMNVSTLELGDSALYLCASSESSRGANVLTFGAGSRLTVL.

The rearrangement uses TRBV5-1 and TRBJ2-7; 11 nucleotides match TRBD2. Germline assignment: CDR1 SGHRS and CDR2 YFSETQ. CDR3 size: 14 residues. V was clipped by 6 bases and J by 2 bases; unmatched bases: 4. The chain's CDR3 is CASTMTSGAYEQYF. CDR3 nucleotides: TGCGCCAGCACCATGACTAGCGGGGCCTACGAGCAGTACTTC.

This clone was found once. This chain joins TRBV6-6 and TRBJ2-7; 7 positions match TRBD1. V was pared by 5 bases and J by 4 bases, with 5 bases of the junction left unmatched. Looked up from germline, CDR1 is MNHNY and CDR2 is SVGAGI (reference sequence). The CDR3 spans 13 residues. CDR3 nucleotides: TGTGCCAGCAGTGCCGGGACAGAATACGAGCAGTACTTC. Its translation: CASSAGTEYEQYF.

The chain combines TRBV9 with TRBJ2-2; the D gene is possibly TRBD2 (6 bases). Germline V gene sequence: CDR1 SGDLS, CDR2 YYNGEE. The CDR3 length is 15 residues. V lost 0 bases and J lost 1, with 7 bases in between. The DNA for the CDR3 is TGTGCCAGCAGCGTAGCCGGGGGGAACACCGGGGAGCTGTTTTTT. Amino acids: CASSVAGGNTGELFF.

V and J are TRBV27 and TRBJ1-5; 8 positions agree with TRBD1. CDR1 and CDR2 from the germline V gene are MNHEY and SMNVEV (reference sequence). V dropped 11 bases and J dropped 5; count of bases not matched to a gene: 14. The CDR3 loop spans 15 amino acids. CDR3 in DNA: TGTGCCGGCGCGGACAGGGAGGAGGCGCATCAGCCCCAGCATTTT. It specifies CAGADREEAHQPQHF.

This chain connects TRBV15 to TRBJ2-3, with D unclear. The CDR3 sequence is 16 residues long. Germline CDR1 reads LNHNV; CDR2 reads YYDKDF (reference sequence). V shed 5 bases and J shed 2 bases, with 17 bases lying between them. CDR3 sequence reads: CATSRSSQPFTDTQYF. The CDR3 coding sequence is TGTGCCACCAGCCGAAGCTCGCAACCCTTCACAGATACGCAGTATTTT.

The gene calls are TRBV28 and TRBJ1-6; D remains unclear. Per the germline V gene, CDR1 is MDHEN and CDR2 is SYDVKM. The CDR3 totals 12 residues. V shed 7 bases and J shed 7 bases, with 8 bases lying between them. DNA for the CDR3: TGTGCCAGCACCCCCAGAAATTCACCCCTCCACTTT. Translated, it gives CASTPRNSPLHF.

This clone was seen a single time. CDR3 bases: TGTGCCAGCATCCACAGGGCGGGCAACACCATATATTTT. It is translated as CASIHRAGNTIYF. This chain links TRBV7-9 with TRBJ1-3; possibly TRBD1 for D (6 bases). V dropped 7 bases and J dropped 7 bases, with 14 bases sitting between them. The CDR3 runs to 13 residues. Germline V gene data show CDR1 as SEHNR and CDR2 as FQNEAQ (reference sequence).

The chain combines TRBV6-4 with TRBJ1-2, with TRBD1 matching over 8 bases. The V and J ends lost 4 bases and 2 bases, in that order; junction bases with no gene match: 6. Looked up from germline, CDR1 is MRHNA and CDR2 is SNTAGT. This CDR3 spans 15 amino acids. Here the CDR3 DNA reads TGTGCCAGCAGTGCCTATACAGGGGGAAACTATGGCTACACCTTC. Amino acids: CASSAYTGGNYGYTF.